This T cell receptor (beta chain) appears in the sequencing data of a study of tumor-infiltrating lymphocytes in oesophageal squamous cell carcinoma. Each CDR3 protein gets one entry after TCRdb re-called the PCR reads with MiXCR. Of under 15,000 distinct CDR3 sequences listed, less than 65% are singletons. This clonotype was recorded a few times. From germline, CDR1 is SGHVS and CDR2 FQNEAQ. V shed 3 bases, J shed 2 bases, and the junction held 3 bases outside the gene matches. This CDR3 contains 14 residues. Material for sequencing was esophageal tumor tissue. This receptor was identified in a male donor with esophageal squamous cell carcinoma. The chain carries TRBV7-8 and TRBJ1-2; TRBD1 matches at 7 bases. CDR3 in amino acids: CASSFKQGNYGYTF. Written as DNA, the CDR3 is TGTGCCAGCAGCTTCAAACAGGGGAACTATGGCTACACCTTC.